The 26 T cell receptor beta chains below all came from one sample that was sequenced in a study of early T cells in non-severe SARS-CoV-2 infection. In TCRdb, the 5' RACE reads were re-called with MiXCR into one record per CDR3 protein. The data show roughly 30,000 distinct CDR3 sequences, approximately 6% seen once. The sequenced sample was whole blood. These receptors were collected from an adult who was a healthcare worker with PCR-confirmed SARS-CoV-2 infection or an uninfected control (not recorded which).

In its sample, this clonotype was seen a few times. The rearrangement links TRBV5-4 to TRBJ2-3; 7 bases line up with TRBD2. Germline CDR1 reads SGHNT; CDR2 reads YYREEE (reference sequence). V was clipped by 10 bases and J by 2 bases; unmatched bases: 13. The CDR3 is 15 amino acids. The chain's CDR3 is CAYRDGGTTTDTQYF. As DNA, the CDR3 is TGTGCCTACCGGGATGGGGGGACTACCACAGATACGCAGTATTTT.

This clonotype was counted between two and nine times. The chain carries TRBV9 and TRBJ1-2; 9 bases map to TRBD1. Trimming cost V 9 bases and J 1 base; bases outside gene matches: 7. In germline, CDR1 is SGDLS, CDR2 YYNGEE. The CDR3 runs 14 residues. This CDR3 reads CATSPGQGNYGYTF. The CDR3 region has the DNA TGTGCCACCTCGCCGGGACAGGGTAACTATGGCTACACCTTC.

This clonotype was counted many times. The chain combines TRBV27 with TRBJ2-2; a possible D gene is TRBD2 (6 bases). The CDR3 runs to 13 residues. In germline, CDR1 is MNHEY, CDR2 SMNVEV (reference sequence). The V and J ends lost 5 bases and 4 bases respectively, with 8 bases between them. The CDR3 bases are TGTGCCAGCAGTCTGGGGGGCACCGGGGAGCTGTTTTTT. It encodes CASSLGGTGELFF.

This clonotype was recorded at least ten times. This chain links TRBV7-9 with TRBJ2-3; 13 nucleotides match TRBD2. Germline V gene lookup returns CDR1 SEHNR and CDR2 FQNEAQ (reference sequence). V was clipped by 3 bases and J by 2 bases; unmatched bases: 2. CDR3 length equals 16 residues. CDR3 region: CASSLGLAGITDTQYF. DNA for the CDR3: TGTGCCAGCAGCTTGGGACTAGCGGGGATCACAGATACGCAGTATTTT.

This clonotype turned up a few times. This chain uses TRBV6-5 with TRBJ1-6; D is ambiguous. This CDR3 contains 14 residues. Between the trimmed V and J ends, which lost 0 bases and 6 bases, there was a span of 6 bases. In germline, CDR1 is MNHEY, CDR2 SVGAGI. The CDR3 protein is CASSYSGFNSPLHF. The DNA of the CDR3 is TGTGCCAGCAGTTACTCAGGATTTAATTCACCCCTCCACTTT.

This clonotype was observed many times. The V gene is TRBV7-6, the J gene TRBJ2-3, with TRBD2 identical over 7 bases. J lost 6 bases, V lost 5 bases, and 11 bases had no gene match. In germline, CDR1 is SGHVS, CDR2 FNYEAQ. The CDR3 is 15 residues long. The CDR3 DNA reads as TGTGCCAGCAGCCCTCTGGGGGGGTACGGCGATACGCAGTATTTT. Protein sequence: CASSPLGGYGDTQYF.

The rearrangement links TRBV20-1 to TRBJ2-3; either TRBD1 or TRBD2 may supply D (6 bases each). CDR1 DFQATT and CDR2 SNEGSKA come from the germline V gene (reference sequence). The CDR3 sequence is 14 residues long. V gave up 1 base and J gave up 4 bases, with 12 bases separating them. DNA for the CDR3: TGCAGTGCTAGAGCGGGGGCGCGCTCAGATACGCAGTATTTT. This translates into CSARAGARSDTQYF.

The sample holds many counts of this clonotype. The chain has TRBV4-2 and TRBJ1-2; 9 nucleotides align to TRBD1. The V and J ends lost 5 bases and 10 bases, in that order; junction bases with no gene match: 14. CDR3 length: 15 amino acids. The V gene's germline CDR1 is LGHNA and CDR2 YNFKEQ. The DNA of the CDR3 is TGTGCCAGCAGCACGATACCGGGACAGGGACTCGACTACACCTTC. Amino acids: CASSTIPGQGLDYTF.

Many counts were recorded for this clonotype. This rearrangement joins TRBV5-6 to TRBJ1-2; the D is unclear. V lost 2 bases, J lost 5 bases, and 7 bases lay in between. Germline V gene data show CDR1 as SGHDT and CDR2 as YYEEEE. The length of the CDR3 is 12 residues. CDR3 nucleotide sequence: TGTGCCAGCAGCTTCGAGTCATATGGCTACACCTTC. Its protein is CASSFESYGYTF.

By sample share, this clonotype is medium-sized. J is TRBJ2-7 and V is TRBV30, with TRBD1 matching 9 bases. Trimming took 0 bases from V and 1 from J; bases not matched to a gene: 4. The CDR3 contains 15 residues. CDR1 and CDR2 (germline): GTSNPN, SVGIG (reference sequence). The CDR3 DNA sequence: TGTGCCTGGAGTGTAGGTGGGACAGGGTCCTACGAGCAGTACTTC. Translating gives CAWSVGGTGSYEQYF. The full variable domain, rest sourced from reference TRBV30 and TRBJ2-7, is SQTIHQWPATLVQPVGSPLSLECTVEGTSNPNLYWYRQAAGRGLQLLFYSVGIGQISSEVPQNLSASRPQDRQFILSSKKLLLSDSGFYLCAWSVGGTGSYEQYFGPGTRLTVT.

In its sample, this clonotype was seen a few times. The chain joins TRBV4-3 to TRBJ2-5, with 8 positions matching TRBD2. The J segment lost 1 base and the V segment lost 0 bases, leaving 7 bases of the junction unmatched. The germline CDR1 and CDR2 sequences are LGHNA and YSLEER. The CDR3 is 17 residues long. CDR3 in amino acids: CASSQEPSGGLQETQYF. In DNA, the CDR3 is TGCGCCAGCAGCCAAGAACCCAGCGGGGGCCTCCAAGAGACCCAGTACTTC.

This clonotype was picked up many times. The J gene is TRBJ2-3, the V gene TRBV7-4; 11 bases align to TRBD2. This CDR3 contains 19 residues. Per germline, CDR1 SGHVT and CDR2 SQSDAQ. The ends lost 1 base at V and 2 bases at J; junction bases unmatched: 11. CDR3 in DNA: TGTGCCAGCAGCTTAGTACTAGCGGGGGACGAATCTTCCACAGATACGCAGTATTTT. This sequence encodes CASSLVLAGDESSTDTQYF.

This clonotype has ten or more counts. The chain joins TRBV20-1 to TRBJ2-3; possible D gene TRBD1, 5 bases. The CDR3 length is 14 residues. Germline V gene data show CDR1 as DFQATT and CDR2 as SNEGSKA (reference sequence). V was trimmed by 0 bases and J by 6 bases, leaving 13 bases between them. CDR3 nucleotides: TGCAGTGCTAGAGATCGCAGGGTTTCGGATACGCAGTATTTT. It encodes CSARDRRVSDTQYF.

This clonotype was seen many times. The chain combines TRBV29-1 with TRBJ1-4, with D uncertain. V lost 7 bases and J 7 bases, leaving 7 bases between the germline ends. Germline V gene sequence: CDR1 SQVTM, CDR2 ANQGSEA. The CDR3 runs 10 residues. The CDR3 sequence is CSGLGEKLFF. For the CDR3, the DNA is TGCAGCGGTCTAGGTGAAAAACTGTTTTTT.

This clonotype was recorded at least ten times. The chain couples TRBV20-1 to TRBJ2-1; 10 bases align to TRBD2. The CDR3 extends over 16 amino acids. Trimming cost V 0 bases and J 5 bases; bases outside gene matches: 7. The germline V gene encodes CDR1 DFQATT and CDR2 SNEGSKA (reference sequence). The CDR3 loop reads CSARDLSGGTDNEQFF. For the CDR3, the DNA is TGCAGTGCTAGAGATCTTAGCGGGGGGACAGACAATGAGCAGTTCTTC.

This clonotype was recorded at least ten times. This sequence joins TRBV10-3 and TRBJ1-4; D gene unclear. The CDR3 is 18 amino acids. Germline-derived CDR1 and CDR2 are ENHRY and SYGVKD. The CDR3 bases are TGTCCTTCAGACCGGACCGGCTCATTAGTTGCAACTAATGAAAAACTGTTTTTT. This sequence encodes CPSDRTGSLVATNEKLFF.

This clonotype has ten or more counts. The genes are TRBV5-1 and TRBJ2-3; D remains unclear. V lost 4 bases, J lost 0 bases, and 12 bases lay in between. Germline V gene sequence: CDR1 SGHRS, CDR2 YFSETQ. This CDR3 has 15 amino acids. Written as DNA, the CDR3 is TGCGCCAGCAGCGAAGACTTACACAGCACAGATACGCAGTATTTT. Protein product: CASSEDLHSTDTQYF.

This clonotype was observed at least ten times. The V call is TRBV5-6, the J call TRBJ2-7; D may correspond to TRBD1 or TRBD2 (5 bases each). Per germline, CDR1 SGHDT and CDR2 YYEEEE. The CDR3 runs 15 residues. With 2 bases removed from V and 0 bases from J, the gap between germline ends came to 12 bases. The CDR3 sequence: CASSFPGRSSYEQYF. The DNA for the CDR3 is TGTGCCAGCAGCTTTCCGGGACGGAGCTCCTACGAGCAGTACTTC.

This chain connects TRBV2 to TRBJ2-7; D assignment may be TRBD1 or TRBD2 (6 bases each). The V end was cut by 8 bases, the J end by 4 bases, with 27 bases between. CDR3 length equals 17 residues. Per germline, CDR1 SNHLY and CDR2 FYNNEI. The CDR3 nucleotides are TGTGCCAGCTATGGCCCCTTATCAAGGGGGGCCGTTTACGAGCAGTACTTC. Translating gives CASYGPLSRGAVYEQYF.

This clonotype occurred a few times. CDR3 bases: TGCGCCAGCAGCCCCTCGAACCCTGGGGCCAACGTCCTGACTTTC. Protein product: CASSPSNPGANVLTF. The chain couples TRBV4-3 to TRBJ2-6; D is uncertain. Germline V gene lookup returns CDR1 LGHNA and CDR2 YSLEER. V was trimmed by 4 bases and J by 2 bases, leaving 9 bases between them. This CDR3 spans 15 amino acids.

This clonotype turned up a few times. The chain carries TRBV20-1 and TRBJ2-6; 8 positions match TRBD1. Germline V gene lookup returns CDR1 DFQATT and CDR2 SNEGSKA (reference sequence). With 6 bases clipped from V and 1 base from J, the junction kept 14 bases outside the gene matches. This CDR3 spans 18 amino acids. CDR3 DNA: TGCAGTGCCGGAGGCCCGGGACAGGTGCCTTCTGGGGCCAACGTCCTGACTTTC. Its protein product is CSAGGPGQVPSGANVLTF.

This clonotype was seen ten or more times. The V and J genes are TRBV29-1 and TRBJ2-2; D may correspond to TRBD1 or TRBD2 (6 bases each). The CDR3 is made up of 15 amino acids. V was cut by 3 bases and J by 3 bases, with 14 bases left in between. Germline loops: CDR1 SQVTM, CDR2 ANQGSEA. CDR3 nucleotides: TGCAGCGTTGAGTGGGGGGCCGTTGACACCGGGGAGCTGTTTTTT. It specifies CSVEWGAVDTGELFF.

This clonotype was counted at least ten times. The rearrangement uses TRBV6-5 and TRBJ1-1; 8 bases fit TRBD1. This CDR3 comprises 13 residues. Trimming cost V 5 bases and J 11 bases; bases outside gene matches: 10. Germline CDR1 MNHEY, CDR2 SVGAGI. The CDR3 region is CASSPRQGLAAFF. CDR3 sequence (DNA): TGTGCCAGCAGTCCCCGACAGGGGCTAGCGGCTTTCTTT.

This clonotype came up a few times. The V gene is TRBV19, the J gene TRBJ2-7; D may be TRBD1 or TRBD2 (5 bases each). The CDR3 totals 15 residues. Trimming stripped 3 bases from V and 1 base from J, with 13 bases between. The germline V gene has CDR1 LNHDA and CDR2 SQIVND (reference sequence). CDR3 coding DNA: TGTGCCAGTAGTATTTTCGGGGCTCAATCCTACGAGCAGTACTTC. Its translation is CASSIFGAQSYEQYF.

This rearrangement joins TRBV18 to TRBJ2-3; TRBD2 might be the D (5 bases). The V end was cut by 6 bases, the J end by 0 bases, with 13 bases between. CDR3 length: 15 amino acids. Per germline, CDR1 KGHSH and CDR2 LQKENI. The DNA of the CDR3 is TGTGCCAGCTCCCTCGGACTGGAGAGCACAGATACGCAGTATTTT. Residues: CASSLGLESTDTQYF.

The chain links TRBV5-1 to TRBJ1-3; 8 nucleotides match TRBD1. J gave up 4 bases and V 4 bases, and 10 bases lay outside the gene matches. Germline V gene sequence: CDR1 SGHRS, CDR2 YFSETQ. The CDR3 has 16 amino acids. CDR3 in DNA: TGCGCCAGCAGCCAAACGACAGGGGTGGCCGGAAACACCATATATTTT. Protein product: CASSQTTGVAGNTIYF.